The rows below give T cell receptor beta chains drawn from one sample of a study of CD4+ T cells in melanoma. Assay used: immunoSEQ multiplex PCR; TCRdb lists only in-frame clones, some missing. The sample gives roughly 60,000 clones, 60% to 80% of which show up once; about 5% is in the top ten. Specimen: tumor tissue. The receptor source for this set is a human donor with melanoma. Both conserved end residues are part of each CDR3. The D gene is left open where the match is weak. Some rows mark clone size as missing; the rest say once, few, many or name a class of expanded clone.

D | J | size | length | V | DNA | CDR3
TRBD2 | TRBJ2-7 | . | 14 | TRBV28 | TGTGCCAGCAGTGGCGGGGGAGGGACCTACGAGCAGTACTTC | CASSGGGGTYEQYF
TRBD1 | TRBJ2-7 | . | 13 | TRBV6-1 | TGTGCCAGCAGATCGGGACAGAGCTACGAGCAGTACTTC | CASRSGQSYEQYF
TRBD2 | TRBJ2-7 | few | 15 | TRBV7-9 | TGTGCCAGCAGCTTAAGGGCTAGCGGGGGGGCCGAGCAGTACTTC | CASSLRASGGAEQYF
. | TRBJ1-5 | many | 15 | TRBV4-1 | TGCGCCAGCAGCCAAGACGGGGAGGGGTGGCAGCCCCAGCATTTT | CASSQDGEGWQPQHF
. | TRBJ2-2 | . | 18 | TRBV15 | TGTGCCACCAGCACCAGCTCGAAAGGCTACGCGAACACCGGGGAGCTGTTTTTT | CATSTSSKGYANTGELFF
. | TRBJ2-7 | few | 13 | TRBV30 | TGTGCCTGGATAGGGCAGGGCAACTACGAGCAGTACTTC | CAWIGQGNYEQYF
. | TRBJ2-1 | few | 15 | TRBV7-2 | TGTGCCAGCAGCTTAGAGGGGGGCTCCTACAATGAGCAGTTCTTC | CASSLEGGSYNEQFF
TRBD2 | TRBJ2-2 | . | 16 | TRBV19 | TGTGCCAGTAGTATACGTGCGGGGGAGGGCACCGGGGAGCTGTTTTTT | CASSIRAGEGTGELFF
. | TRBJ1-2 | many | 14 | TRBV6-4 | TGTGCCAGCAGCCCATCAGGGACCAACTATGGCTACACCTTC | CASSPSGTNYGYTF
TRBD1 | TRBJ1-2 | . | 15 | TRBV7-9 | TGTGCCAGCAGCAAAAAGGGACAGGGATACTATGGCTACACCTTC | CASSKKGQGYYGYTF
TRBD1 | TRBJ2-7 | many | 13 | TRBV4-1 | TGCGCCAGCAGCTTACAGGGGGACTACGAGCAGTACTTC | CASSLQGDYEQYF
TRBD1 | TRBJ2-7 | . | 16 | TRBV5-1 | TGCGCCAGCAGCTTGGACTGGACAGGGGGGAACTACGAGCAGTACTTC | CASSLDWTGGNYEQYF
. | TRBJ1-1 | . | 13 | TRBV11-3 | TGTGCCAGCAGGGAGAACCAGAACACTGAAGCTTTCTTT | CASRENQNTEAFF
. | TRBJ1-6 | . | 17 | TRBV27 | TGTGCCAGCAGTTCAGGCGTAGGGTCCTCCTATAATTCACCCCTCCACTTT | CASSSGVGSSYNSPLHF
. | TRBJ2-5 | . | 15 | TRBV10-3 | TGTGCCATCGGTCAACAGGGATACTCCCAAGAGACCCAGTACTTC | CAIGQQGYSQETQYF
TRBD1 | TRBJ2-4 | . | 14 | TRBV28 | TGTGCCAGCAGTTCCGGACAGGGGGGGAACATTCAGTACTTC | CASSSGQGGNIQYF
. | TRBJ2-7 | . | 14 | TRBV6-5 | TGTGCCAGCAGCTTTCTAGGACAGTTCAACGAGCAGTACTTC | CASSFLGQFNEQYF
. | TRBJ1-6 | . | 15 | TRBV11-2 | TGTGCCAGCAGCTTAGTTGGTAACAGTAATTCACCCCTCCACTTT | CASSLVGNSNSPLHF
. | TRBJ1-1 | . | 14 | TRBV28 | TGTGCCAGCAGTTTGTGGCAGACTAACACTGAAGCTTTCTTT | CASSLWQTNTEAFF
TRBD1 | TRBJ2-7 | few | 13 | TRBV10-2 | TGCGCCAGCGGAACAGGGGTATCTAACGAGCAGTACTTC | CASGTGVSNEQYF
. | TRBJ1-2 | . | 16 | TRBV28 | TGTGCCAGCAATTCGCCGAATACGGGCTGGTCCCATGGCTACACCTTC | CASNSPNTGWSHGYTF
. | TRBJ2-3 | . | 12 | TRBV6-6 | TGTGCCAGCAGCAAAGATACAGATACGCAGTATTTT | CASSKDTDTQYF
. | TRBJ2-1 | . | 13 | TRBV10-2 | TGCGCCAGCAGTGAAACAGGTGGGAATGAGCAGTTCTTC | CASSETGGNEQFF
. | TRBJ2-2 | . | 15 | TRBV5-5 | TGTGCCAGCAGCCGTCAGCCCTTGAACACCGGGGAGCTGTTTTTT | CASSRQPLNTGELFF
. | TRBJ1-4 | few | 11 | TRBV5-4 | TGTGCCAGCAGCCTCGCGGGAAGGCTGTTTTTT | CASSLAGRLFF
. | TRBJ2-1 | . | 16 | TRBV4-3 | TGCGCCAGCAGCCAAGATAGCCGCTACTCCTACAATGAGCAGTTCTTC | CASSQDSRYSYNEQFF
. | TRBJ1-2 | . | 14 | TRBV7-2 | TGTGCCAGCAGCTTAATGCACACACGGAGGGGCTACACCTTC | CASSLMHTRRGYTF
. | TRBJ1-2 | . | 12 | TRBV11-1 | TGTGCCAGCAGCGTGTTGGGGTGGGGCTACACCTTC | CASSVLGWGYTF
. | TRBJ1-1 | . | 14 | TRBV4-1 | TGCGCCAGCAGCCCCCCAAAATCAATCACTGAAGCTTTCTTT | CASSPPKSITEAFF
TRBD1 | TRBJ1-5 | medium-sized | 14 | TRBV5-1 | TGCGCCAGCAGACAGGACAGGGAAAATCAGCCCCAGCATTTT | CASRQDRENQPQHF
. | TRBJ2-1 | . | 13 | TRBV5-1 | TGCGCCAGCAGCTTGGAAGCGTCGAGTGAGCAGTTCTTC | CASSLEASSEQFF
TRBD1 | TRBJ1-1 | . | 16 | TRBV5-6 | TGTGCCAGCAGCTTGGGTGGGACAGGGTCGGACACTGAAGCTTTCTTT | CASSLGGTGSDTEAFF
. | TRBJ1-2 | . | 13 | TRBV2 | TGTGCCAGCAGCCCGGACGGTAACTATGGCTACACCTTC | CASSPDGNYGYTF
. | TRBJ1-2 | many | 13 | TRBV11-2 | TGTGCCAGCAGCTTAGCCCCCCCCTATGGCTACACCTTC | CASSLAPPYGYTF
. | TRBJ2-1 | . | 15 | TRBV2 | TGTGCCAGCAGGGGAGTCCAGACTTCCTACAATGAGCAGTTCTTC | CASRGVQTSYNEQFF